The 8 T cell receptor beta chains below were found in one sample sequenced in a study of shared clonotypes between healthy human individuals. Data came from immunoSEQ multiplex PCR; TCRdb stores just in-frame clones and leaves some out. The sample has 950,000 to 1,100,000 clones, roughly 70% seen once; the top ten hold about 1.5%. Sequenced sample: memory CD4+ T cells sorted from blood. Subset indicated: CD45RA-negative fraction. Receptors were obtained from a man aged 18 to 29 in good health.

This chain uses TRBV28 with TRBJ1-5; no clear D. Germline V gives CDR1 MDHEN, CDR2 SYDVKM. V lost 2 bases and J lost 3, with 14 bases in between. There are 16 residues in the CDR3. CDR3 nucleotide sequence: TGTGCCAGCAGTTTAAGAGTATCCGCCATCAATCAGCCCCAGCATTTT. It encodes CASSLRVSAINQPQHF.

The count of this clone is one. V usage is TRBV5-1 and J usage is TRBJ2-1; maybe TRBD2 (5 bases). The V gene lost 3 bases and the J gene lost 8 bases, with 9 bases spanning the gap. The CDR3 loop spans 12 amino acids. CDR1 and CDR2 from the germline V gene are SGHRS and YFSETQ. The chain's CDR3 is CASSSSIDEQFF. Written as DNA, the CDR3 is TGCGCCAGCAGCTCTAGCATCGATGAGCAGTTCTTC.

V and J are TRBV18 and TRBJ2-7; TRBD1 matches at 7 bases. The trim removed 0 bases at V and 2 bases at J, leaving 7 bases unmatched. The CDR3 contains 16 residues. Germline V CDR1 and CDR2: KGHSH, LQKENI. CDR3 bases: TGTGCCAGCTCACCACCCATCGGGACAGATGCCTACGAGCAGTACTTC. Protein: CASSPPIGTDAYEQYF.

This chain joins TRBV19 and TRBJ2-1, with 7 nucleotides matching TRBD1. CDR1 and CDR2 from the germline V gene are LNHDA and SQIVND (reference sequence). This CDR3 has 14 amino acids. Trimming took 5 bases from V and 6 from J; bases not matched to a gene: 7. CDR3: CASSPKGGRNEQFF. Here the CDR3 DNA reads TGTGCCAGTAGTCCGAAAGGGGGCCGCAATGAGCAGTTCTTC.

The chain couples TRBV29-1 to TRBJ1-6; 8 bases match TRBD1. The CDR3 totals 12 residues. The V segment lost 7 bases and the J segment 10 bases; nucleotides outside the gene matches: 6. The germline CDR1 and CDR2 sequences are SQVTM and ANQGSEA. In nucleotides, the CDR3 is TGCAGCGCTCGGACAGGGCAGTCACCCCTCCACTTT. This codes for CSARTGQSPLHF.

V and J are TRBV30 and TRBJ1-2; 11 bases fit TRBD1. The CDR3 runs 14 residues. CDR1 GTSNPN and CDR2 SVGIG come from the germline V gene (reference sequence). Trimming at V came to 5 bases and at J to 6 bases, leaving 8 bases not matched to a gene. The DNA for the CDR3 is TGTGCCTGGTCTTACCGGGACAGGGGGGATGGCTACACCTTC. It encodes CAWSYRDRGDGYTF.

The V and J genes are TRBV10-1 and TRBJ2-7; tentative D call: TRBD2 (6 bases). The CDR3 loop spans 15 amino acids. With 4 bases removed from V and 3 bases from J, the gap between germline ends came to 16 bases. From germline, CDR1 is WNHNN and CDR2 SYGVQD (reference sequence). CDR3: CASSAHPGVVYEQYF. Here the CDR3 DNA reads TGCGCCAGCAGTGCCCACCCGGGAGTGGTCTACGAGCAGTACTTC.

V gene TRBV12-1 combines with J gene TRBJ2-5. TRBV12-1 is listed as a pseudogene. The CDR3 is 11 residues long. The CDR3 DNA reads as TGTGCCAGCAGACGACCAGAGACCCAGTACTTC. Protein product: CASRRPETQYF.